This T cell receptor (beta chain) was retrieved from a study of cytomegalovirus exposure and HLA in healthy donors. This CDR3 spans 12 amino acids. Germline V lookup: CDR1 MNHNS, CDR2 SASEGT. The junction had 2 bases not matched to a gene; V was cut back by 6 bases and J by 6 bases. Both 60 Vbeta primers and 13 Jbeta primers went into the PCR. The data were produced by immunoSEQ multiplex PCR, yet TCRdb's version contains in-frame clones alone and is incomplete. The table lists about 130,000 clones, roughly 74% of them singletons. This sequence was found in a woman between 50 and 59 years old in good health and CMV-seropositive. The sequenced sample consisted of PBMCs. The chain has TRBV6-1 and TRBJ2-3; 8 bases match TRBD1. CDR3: CASSQGADTQYF. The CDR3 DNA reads TGTGCCAGCAGCCAGGGGGCGGATACGCAGTATTTT.